Listed below are T cell receptor beta chains from one sample, sequenced in a study of identical twins. TCRdb analysed the 5' RACE reads with MiXCR anew, one entry per CDR3 protein. The profile shows around 1.7 million distinct CDR3 sequences, 25% to 35% of them singletons. The sample comprised cord blood. The receptors derive from a newborn girl in good health. Both conserved end residues are part of each CDR3. The D gene is left open where the match is weak. Expanded clones get a size class; other rows say once, few or many, or leave the size out.

V gene	J gene	D gene	clone size	CDR3 DNA	CDR3 protein
TRBV5-5	TRBJ2-5	-	-	TGTGCCAGCAGCTCAACTGGGGGACCCGGCGAGACCCAGTACTTC	CASSSTGGPGETQYF
TRBV4-1	TRBJ1-4	-	-	TGCGCCAGCAGGGAGCTGGGTCATGAAAAACTGTTTTTT	CASRELGHEKLFF
TRBV5-1	TRBJ2-1	TRBD2	-	TGCGCCAGCAGCACGGGACTAGCGGGAGGGCCTGGCAATGAGCAGTTCTTC	CASSTGLAGGPGNEQFF
TRBV7-2	TRBJ1-6	-	-	TGTGCCAGCAGCTTAGCCAGGGTCGGGAATTCACCCCTCCACTTT	CASSLARVGNSPLHF
TRBV20-1	TRBJ2-1	TRBD1	-	TGCAGTGCTAGATTGACTGGCGGGACAGGCTATGAGCAGTTCTTC	CSARLTGGTGYEQFF
TRBV10-2	TRBJ1-2	TRBD1	few	TGCGCCAGCAGTGAATTCACAGGGGTTGGCTATGGCTACACCTTC	CASSEFTGVGYGYTF
TRBV28	TRBJ2-3	-	few	TGTGCCAGCAGGAGACTAGACGTGGATACGCAGTATTTT	CASRRLDVDTQYF
TRBV6-1	TRBJ2-3	TRBD1	-	TGTGCCAGCAGCGGTACCGTGGGGAACACCTGGACAGGGGGCACAGATACGCAGTATTTT	CASSGTVGNTWTGGTDTQYF
TRBV20-1	TRBJ2-3	-	-	TGCAGTGCTAGAGGTGGAGCGGTAGGAGATACGCAGTATTTT	CSARGGAVGDTQYF
TRBV20-1	TRBJ2-7	TRBD2	few	TGCATTGCTAGCCCGACTAGCGGGGGAGACTACGAGCAGTACTTC	CIASPTSGGDYEQYF
TRBV20-1	TRBJ2-2	TRBD2	-	TGCAGTGCTAGGGGACTAGCGGGATCTGAGAGGGGGGAGCTGTTTTTT	CSARGLAGSERGELFF
TRBV18	TRBJ1-2	-	-	TGTGCCAGCTCATCCGGACAGCGACCGTTCTATGGCTACACCTTC	CASSSGQRPFYGYTF
TRBV20-1	TRBJ2-5	TRBD2	-	TGCAGTGCTCCCCTAGCGGACTGGCCCGGTATGTGGACCCAGTACTTC	CSAPLADWPGMWTQYF
TRBV6-1	TRBJ1-5	-	few	TGTGCCAGCAGTCATACAGGGACGGGGCCCCAGCATTTT	CASSHTGTGPQHF
TRBV11-2	TRBJ2-7	-	-	TGTGCCAGTAGATCGAGGGCTTACCTGGGCTCCTACAATGAGCAGTACTTC	CASRSRAYLGSYNEQYF
TRBV30	TRBJ2-7	-	-	TGTGCCTGGAGTGACTACTCCTACGAGCAGTACTTC	CAWSDYSYEQYF
TRBV20-1	TRBJ2-7	TRBD1	-	TGCAGTGCTAGAGAGGTCCGGACAGGGCCCTACGAGCAGTACTTC	CSAREVRTGPYEQYF
TRBV7-2	TRBJ2-1	-	-	TGTGCCAGCAGCCCCTTCCAGGGACCCTACAATGAGCAGTTCTTC	CASSPFQGPYNEQFF
TRBV7-9	TRBJ2-5	TRBD2	-	TGTGCCAGCAGCTTAAGGGGCCCGAAAGCGGGGCCTCGAAATGAGCAGTACTTC	CASSLRGPKAGPRNEQYF
TRBV4-1	TRBJ2-3	TRBD2	-	TGCGCCAGCAGCCGCCGACAGCGGGACTACGGCACAGATACGCAGTATTTT	CASSRRQRDYGTDTQYF
TRBV7-2	TRBJ2-7	TRBD1	few	TGTGCCAGCAGCTTAGTGCCGGGACAGGGGTTCAACGAGCAGTACTTC	CASSLVPGQGFNEQYF
TRBV20-1	TRBJ2-7	TRBD2	-	TGCAGTGCTCGAGCGGGGTCTGTATACAATGAGCAGTACTTC	CSARAGSVYNEQYF
TRBV12-3/TRBV12-4	TRBJ2-3	TRBD2	-	TGTGCCAGCAGTTTAATAGGGACTAGCGGGGGGGCAGGGGATACGCAGTATTTT	CASSLIGTSGGAGDTQYF
TRBV12-3/TRBV12-4	TRBJ1-3	-	few	TGTGCCAGCAGCCCCGACAGGTCGGGAAACACCATATATTTT	CASSPDRSGNTIYF
TRBV6-6	TRBJ2-5	-	-	TGTGCCAGCAGTTCCCTCCGGGTATTGCAAGAGACCCAGTACTTC	CASSSLRVLQETQYF
TRBV7-2	TRBJ2-2	TRBD2	few	TGTGCCAGCAGCTCAAAAGGGACTAGCACCGGGGAGCTGTTTTTT	CASSSKGTSTGELFF
TRBV2	TRBJ2-5	-	-	TGTGCCAGCAGGAGCCGGGACAAAAATGAGCAGTACTTC	CASRSRDKNEQYF
TRBV12-3/TRBV12-4	TRBJ2-3	-	-	TGTGCCAGCAGGAGAGCAGATATGCAGTATTTT	CASRRADMQYF
TRBV5-1	TRBJ2-3	TRBD2	few	TGCGCCAGCAGCTTAGGACTAGCGGAGACTAGCACAGATACGCAGTATTTT	CASSLGLAETSTDTQYF
TRBV20-1	TRBJ1-4	TRBD1	-	TGCAGTGCTATAGAGACCGGGACAGGGATTGAAAAACTGTTTTTT	CSAIETGTGIEKLFF
TRBV2	TRBJ2-5	-	-	TGTGCCAGCAGTGAGTTTTGGGGACCAGGGGAGACCCAGTACTTC	CASSEFWGPGETQYF
TRBV7-2	TRBJ2-3	TRBD1	-	TGTGCCAGCAGCTTAGCCTCCAGGGGGTCCACAGATACGCAGTATTTT	CASSLASRGSTDTQYF
TRBV24-1	TRBJ2-3	-	few	TGTGCCACCAGTGGAGGAGGGAGGCCTAGCACAGATACGCAGTATTTT	CATSGGGRPSTDTQYF
TRBV20-1	TRBJ2-3	-	few	TGCAGTGCTAGGGGAAATTGGGGGCCAGATACGCAGTATTTT	CSARGNWGPDTQYF
TRBV29-1	TRBJ1-1	-	few	TGCAGCGTTTGTGCAGTTTGCACTGAAGCTTTCTTT	CSVCAVCTEAFF
TRBV10-3	TRBJ2-2	TRBD2	-	TGTGCCATCAGTGAAGAGCGGGAGAACACCGGGGAGCTGTTTTTT	CAISEERENTGELFF
TRBV7-2	TRBJ2-4	-	-	TGTGCCAGCAGCTTAGACGTGCGGCTAAAAAACATTCAGTACTTC	CASSLDVRLKNIQYF
TRBV15	TRBJ1-4	TRBD1	few	TGTGCCACCAGGAGCCGGGACAGCAGTGAAAAACTGTTTTTT	CATRSRDSSEKLFF
TRBV20-1	TRBJ2-3	-	-	TGCAGTGCTACTCCCACAACCGGGACCCATGTCACAGATACGCAGTATTTT	CSATPTTGTHVTDTQYF
TRBV11-2	TRBJ2-7	-	many	TGTGCCAGCAGCATAAGGGCAGGGACATTCGACGAGCAGTACTTC	CASSIRAGTFDEQYF
TRBV19	TRBJ2-1	TRBD2	-	TGTGCCGGTAGTACCGGGACTAGCGGGAGGTCCTACAATGAGCAGTTCTTC	CAGSTGTSGRSYNEQFF
TRBV9	TRBJ2-3	TRBD2	-	TGTGCCAGCAGCGTAGCGGGACTAGGGGGAGATACGCAGTATTTT	CASSVAGLGGDTQYF
TRBV12-3/TRBV12-4	TRBJ2-7	-	-	TGTGCCAGCAGAGCCGGGAAACGCTACGAGCAGTACTTC	CASRAGKRYEQYF
TRBV6-6	TRBJ2-3	-	-	TGTGCCAGCAGTTACTCTAAGGGGTCAGATACGCAGTATTTT	CASSYSKGSDTQYF
TRBV6-2/TRBV6-3	TRBJ2-7	-	few	TGTGCCAGCAGTTACCTGCAATACGAGCAGTACTTC	CASSYLQYEQYF